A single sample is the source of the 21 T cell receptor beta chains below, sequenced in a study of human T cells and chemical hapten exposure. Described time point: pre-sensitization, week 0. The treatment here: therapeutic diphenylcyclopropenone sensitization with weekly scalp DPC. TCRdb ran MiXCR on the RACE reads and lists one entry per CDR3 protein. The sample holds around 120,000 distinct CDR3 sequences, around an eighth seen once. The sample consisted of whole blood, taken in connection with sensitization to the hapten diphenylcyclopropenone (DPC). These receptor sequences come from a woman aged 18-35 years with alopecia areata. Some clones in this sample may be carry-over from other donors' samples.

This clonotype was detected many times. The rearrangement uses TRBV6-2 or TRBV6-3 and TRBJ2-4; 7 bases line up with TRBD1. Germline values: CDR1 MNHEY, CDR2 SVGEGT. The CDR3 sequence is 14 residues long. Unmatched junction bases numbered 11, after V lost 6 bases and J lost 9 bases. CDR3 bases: TGTGCCAGCAGGCTGACAGGGAAGGGTTTCATTCAGTACTTC. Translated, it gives CASRLTGKGFIQYF.

The CDR3 DNA follows: TGTGCCAGCAGTGTGCACAGCCAGACCGGGGAGCTGTTTTTT. It is translated as CASSVHSQTGELFF. V gene TRBV12-3 or TRBV12-4 combines with J gene TRBJ2-2; D is undetermined. The CDR3 runs to 14 residues. V gave up 5 bases and J gave up 5 bases, with 12 bases separating them.

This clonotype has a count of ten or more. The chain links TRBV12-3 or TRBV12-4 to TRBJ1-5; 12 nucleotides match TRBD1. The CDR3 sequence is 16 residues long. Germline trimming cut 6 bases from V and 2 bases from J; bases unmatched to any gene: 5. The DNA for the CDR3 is TGTGCCAGCAGGAAAGGGACAGGGGGCGGCAATCAGCCCCAGCATTTT. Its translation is CASRKGTGGGNQPQHF.

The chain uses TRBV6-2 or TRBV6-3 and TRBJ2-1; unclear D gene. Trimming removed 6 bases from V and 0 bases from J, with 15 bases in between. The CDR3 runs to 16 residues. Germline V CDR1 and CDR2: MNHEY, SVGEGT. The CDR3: CASSPYVGSSYNEQFF. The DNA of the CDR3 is TGTGCCAGCAGCCCTTACGTCGGAAGCTCCTACAATGAGCAGTTCTTC.

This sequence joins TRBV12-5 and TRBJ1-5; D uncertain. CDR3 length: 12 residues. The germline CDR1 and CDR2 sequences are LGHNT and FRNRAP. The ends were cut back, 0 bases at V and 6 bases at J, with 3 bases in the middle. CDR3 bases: TGTGCTAGTGGTTTGGTACTTCAGCCCCAGCATTTT. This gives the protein CASGLVLQPQHF.

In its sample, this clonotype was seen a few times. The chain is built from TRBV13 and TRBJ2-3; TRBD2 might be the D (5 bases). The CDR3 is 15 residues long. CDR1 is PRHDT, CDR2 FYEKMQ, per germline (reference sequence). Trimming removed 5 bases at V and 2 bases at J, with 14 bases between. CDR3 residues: CASSPPERITDTQYF. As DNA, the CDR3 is TGTGCCAGCAGCCCCCCAGAGCGGATCACAGATACGCAGTATTTT.

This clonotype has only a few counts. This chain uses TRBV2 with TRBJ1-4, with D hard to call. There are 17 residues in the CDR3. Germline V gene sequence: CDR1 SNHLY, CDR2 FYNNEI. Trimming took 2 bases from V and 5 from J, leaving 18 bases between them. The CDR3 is CASSERMMGGGNEKLFF. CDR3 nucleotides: TGTGCCAGCAGTGAACGGATGATGGGTGGCGGGAATGAAAAACTGTTTTTT.

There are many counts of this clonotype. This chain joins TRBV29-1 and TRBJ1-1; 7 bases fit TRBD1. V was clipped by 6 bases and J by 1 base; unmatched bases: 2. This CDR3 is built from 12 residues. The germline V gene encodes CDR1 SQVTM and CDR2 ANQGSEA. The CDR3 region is CSVNRGNTEAFF. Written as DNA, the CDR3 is TGCAGCGTGAACAGGGGGAACACTGAAGCTTTCTTT.

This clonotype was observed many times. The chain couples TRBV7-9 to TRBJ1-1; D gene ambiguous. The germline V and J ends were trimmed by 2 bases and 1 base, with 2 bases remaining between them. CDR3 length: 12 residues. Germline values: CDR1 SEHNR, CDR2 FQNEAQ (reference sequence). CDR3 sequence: CASSLKNTEAFF. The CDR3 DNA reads TGTGCCAGCAGCTTAAAGAACACTGAAGCTTTCTTT.

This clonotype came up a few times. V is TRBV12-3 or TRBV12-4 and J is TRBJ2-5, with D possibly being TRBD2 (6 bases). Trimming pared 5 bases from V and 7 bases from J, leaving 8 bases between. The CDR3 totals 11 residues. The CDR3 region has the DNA TGTGCCAGCAGTCCCGGGGGGACCCAGTACTTC. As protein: CASSPGGTQYF.

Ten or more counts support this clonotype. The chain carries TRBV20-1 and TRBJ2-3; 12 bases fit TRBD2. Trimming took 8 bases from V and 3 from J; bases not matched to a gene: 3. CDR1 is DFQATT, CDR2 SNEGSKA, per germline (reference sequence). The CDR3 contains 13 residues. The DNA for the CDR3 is TGCAGTACCGGACTAGCGGGGACAGATACGCAGTATTTT. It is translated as CSTGLAGTDTQYF.

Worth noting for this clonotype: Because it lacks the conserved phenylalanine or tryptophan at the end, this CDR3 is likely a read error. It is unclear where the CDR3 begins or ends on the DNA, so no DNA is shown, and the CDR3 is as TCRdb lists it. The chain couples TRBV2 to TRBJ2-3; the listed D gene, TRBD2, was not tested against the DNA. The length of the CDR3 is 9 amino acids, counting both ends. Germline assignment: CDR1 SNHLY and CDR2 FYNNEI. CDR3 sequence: CASSPPGTS.

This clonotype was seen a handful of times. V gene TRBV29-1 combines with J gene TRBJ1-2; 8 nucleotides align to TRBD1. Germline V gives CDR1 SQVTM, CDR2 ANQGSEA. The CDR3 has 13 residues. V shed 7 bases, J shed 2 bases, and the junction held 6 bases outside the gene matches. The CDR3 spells CSAGRTGNYGYTF. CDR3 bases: TGCAGCGCTGGACGGACAGGGAACTATGGCTACACCTTC.

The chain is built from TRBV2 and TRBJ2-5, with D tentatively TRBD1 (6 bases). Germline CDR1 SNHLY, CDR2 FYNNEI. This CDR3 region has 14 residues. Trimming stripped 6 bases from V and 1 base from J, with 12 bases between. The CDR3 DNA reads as TGTGCCAGCAGCCGTCGACAGGTCCAAGAGACCCAGTACTTC. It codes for CASSRRQVQETQYF.

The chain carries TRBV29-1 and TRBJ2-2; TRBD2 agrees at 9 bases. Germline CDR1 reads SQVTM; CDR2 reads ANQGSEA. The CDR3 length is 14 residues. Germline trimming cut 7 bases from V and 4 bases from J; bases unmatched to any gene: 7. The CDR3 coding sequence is TGCAGCGGAGTAGCGGGGGACCCCACCGGGGAGCTGTTTTTT. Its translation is CSGVAGDPTGELFF.

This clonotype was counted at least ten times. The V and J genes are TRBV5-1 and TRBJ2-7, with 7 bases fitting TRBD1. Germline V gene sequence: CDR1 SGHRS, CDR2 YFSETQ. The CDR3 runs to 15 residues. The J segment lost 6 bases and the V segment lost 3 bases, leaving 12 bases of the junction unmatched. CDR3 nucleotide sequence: TGCGCCAGCAGCTGGCCCGGGACAGTGAAAACCGAGCAGTACTTC. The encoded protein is CASSWPGTVKTEQYF.

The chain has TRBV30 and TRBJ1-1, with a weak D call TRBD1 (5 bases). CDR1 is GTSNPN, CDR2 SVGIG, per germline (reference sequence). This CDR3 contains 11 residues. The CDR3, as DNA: TGTGTGTCAGGGAAGAACACTGAAGCTTTCTTT. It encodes CVSGKNTEAFF.

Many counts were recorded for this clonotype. In nucleotides, the CDR3 is TGTGCCATCAGTAGCGGGGGGTCCTACAATGAGCAGTTCTTC. It is translated as CAISSGGSYNEQFF. The V and J genes are TRBV10-3 and TRBJ2-1; TRBD2 agrees at 9 bases. The germline V gene has CDR1 ENHRY and CDR2 SYGVKD. V trimming: 5 bases; J trimming: 1 base; junction bases outside the gene matches: 0. The CDR3 has 14 residues.

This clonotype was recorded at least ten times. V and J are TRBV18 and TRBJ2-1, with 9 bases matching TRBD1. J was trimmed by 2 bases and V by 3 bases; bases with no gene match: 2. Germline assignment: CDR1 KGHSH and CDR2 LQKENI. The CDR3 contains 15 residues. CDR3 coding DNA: TGTGCCAGCTCACCGGGGACAGGGACCTACAATGAGCAGTTCTTC. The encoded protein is CASSPGTGTYNEQFF.

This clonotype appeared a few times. CDR3 nucleotide sequence: TGTGCCAGCAGACCTGGGGGGCGGGTGACTGAAGCTTTCTTT. Protein product: CASRPGGRVTEAFF. This rearrangement joins TRBV6-5 to TRBJ1-1; tentatively, D is TRBD1 (6 bases). This CDR3 has 14 amino acids. The V end lost 6 bases, the J end lost 5 bases, and 16 bases lay between the germline ends. Looked up from germline, CDR1 is MNHEY and CDR2 is SVGAGI.

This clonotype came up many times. The CDR3 region has the DNA TGTGCCAGCAGCGATGACAGGGGACTAAACACTGAAGCTTTCTTT. Translating gives CASSDDRGLNTEAFF. This sequence joins TRBV9 and TRBJ1-1; the match to TRBD1 covers 8 bases. V gave up 3 bases and J gave up 2 bases; unmatched junction bases: 6. The germline CDR1 and CDR2 sequences are SGDLS and YYNGEE. The CDR3 totals 15 residues.